This TCR beta chain was profiled in a study of cytomegalovirus exposure and HLA in healthy donors. Study observations and caveats: The investigators catalogued 180 or so TCR beta chains as cytomegalovirus-associated.

As concerns this clone: Its target is not known.

The V gene's germline CDR1 is SGHTS and CDR2 YDEGEE. The CDR3 runs to 14 residues. Deletions cut 3 bases from V and 1 base from J, with 10 bases between. PCR primers comprised 60 Vbeta and 13 Jbeta primers. TCRdb keeps only in-frame clones here, not all; method: immunoSEQ multiplex PCR. The sample has 85,000 to 100,000 clones, about four fifths seen once. Sequencing input: PBMCs. The chain has TRBV5-8 and TRBJ1-1; D remains unclear. The sequence came from a male donor in good health and CMV-seropositive. In nucleotides, the CDR3 is TGTGCCAGCAGCTCCCGAGGTTCGAACACTGAAGCTTTCTTT. Protein sequence: CASSSRGSNTEAFF. Full variable domain (missing parts from reference TRBV5-8 and TRBJ1-1): EAGVTQSPTHLIKTRGQQATLRCSPISGHTSVYWYQQALGLGLQFLLWYDEGEERNRGNFPPRFSGRQFPNYSSELNVNALELEDSALYLCASSSRGSNTEAFFGQGTRLTVV.